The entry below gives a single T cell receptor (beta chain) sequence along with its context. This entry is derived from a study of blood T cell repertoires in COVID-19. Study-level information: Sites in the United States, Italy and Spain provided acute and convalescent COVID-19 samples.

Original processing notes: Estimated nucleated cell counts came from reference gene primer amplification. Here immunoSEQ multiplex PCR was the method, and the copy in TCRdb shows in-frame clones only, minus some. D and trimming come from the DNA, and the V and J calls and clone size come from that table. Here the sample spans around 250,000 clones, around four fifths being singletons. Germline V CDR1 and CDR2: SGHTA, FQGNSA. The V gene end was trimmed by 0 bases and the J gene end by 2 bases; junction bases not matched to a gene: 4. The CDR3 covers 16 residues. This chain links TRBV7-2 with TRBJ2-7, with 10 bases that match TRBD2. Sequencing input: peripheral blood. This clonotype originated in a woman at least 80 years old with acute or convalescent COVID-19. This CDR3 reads CASSLASSGGPYEQYF. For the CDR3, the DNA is TGTGCCAGCAGCTTAGCGAGTAGCGGGGGGCCCTACGAGCAGTACTTC.